The 16 T cell receptor beta chains below were found in one sample sequenced in a study of T cell responses to AZD1222 COVID-19 vaccine. Assay: immunoSEQ multiplex PCR; the TCRdb copy retains only in-frame clones and omits some. The sample has about 100,000 clones, about 87% seen once; the top ten hold under 2%. The specimen comprised peripheral blood, sampled on day 0 of AZD1222 vaccination. The source is an adult in good health.

Points on this clone: Other DNA sequences of this sample code for an identical CDR3. The genes are TRBV18 and TRBJ1-2; D unclear. Per the germline V gene, CDR1 is KGHSH and CDR2 is LQKENI. V lost 3 bases, J lost 2 bases, and 7 bases lay in between. CDR3 length equals 13 residues. The CDR3 coding sequence is TGTGCCAGCTCACCGGGTGGAAACTATGGCTACACCTTC. It yields the protein CASSPGGNYGYTF.

This chain uses TRBV7-8 with TRBJ2-7; 9 bases line up with TRBD1. Germline values: CDR1 SGHVS, CDR2 FQNEAQ. V lost 5 bases to trimming and J lost 2 bases; unmatched junction nucleotides: 10. The length of the CDR3 is 16 residues. The CDR3 DNA is TGTGCCAGCAGCCCATCGATGGGACAGGGCACCTACGAGCAGTACTTC. Encoded protein: CASSPSMGQGTYEQYF.

The chain couples TRBV28 to TRBJ1-1; D is undetermined. The V gene's germline CDR1 is MDHEN and CDR2 SYDVKM. The CDR3 has 13 amino acids. V was clipped by 6 bases and J by 0 bases, with 8 bases between them. The CDR3 region has the DNA TGTGCCAGCAGGATAGAGGTGAACACTGAAGCTTTCTTT. It codes for CASRIEVNTEAFF.

The genes are TRBV12-2 and TRBJ2-1; the table gives TRBD2 as D, unverified against the DNA. TRBV12-2 represents a pseudogene. This CDR3 is 17 amino acids long. CDR3 loop: CASRLPATTSGRSEQFF. The DNA of the CDR3 is TGTGCAAGTCGCTTACCCGCGACGACTAGCGGGAGAAGTGAGCAGTTCTTC.

Points on this clone: The junction shows a germline mismatch at one end, possibly a read error. The V call is TRBV6-5, the J call TRBJ2-7; the D is unclear. This CDR3 comprises 14 residues. Germline CDR1 reads MNHEY; CDR2 reads SVGAGI. The CDR3 DNA reads as TGTGCCGGCAGTACGTTAGGAACCGGGTACGAGCAGTACTTC. Its translation is CAGSTLGTGYEQYF.

V gene TRBV4-3 combines with J gene TRBJ2-2, with 7 nucleotides matching TRBD2. Germline trimming cut 2 bases from V and 4 bases from J; bases unmatched to any gene: 4. The germline CDR1 and CDR2 sequences are LGHNA and YSLEER. CDR3 length: 15 residues. The CDR3: CASSQSGDGTGELFF. The DNA of the CDR3 is TGCGCCAGCAGCCAAAGCGGGGATGGCACCGGGGAGCTGTTTTTT.

The V call is TRBV10-3, the J call TRBJ2-1; the match to TRBD1 covers 9 bases. The V segment lost 6 bases and the J segment 8 bases; nucleotides outside the gene matches: 8. CDR3 length: 14 amino acids. The V gene's germline CDR1 is ENHRY and CDR2 SYGVKD. Written as DNA, the CDR3 is TGTGCCATCAGCCCGGGACAGGGTAGTTATGAGCAGTTCTTC. Its protein product is CAISPGQGSYEQFF.

The CDR3 DNA reads as TGCGCCAGCAGCCAAGGACAGGGGGCAACTGAAGCTTTCTTT. Its protein product is CASSQGQGATEAFF. The chain joins TRBV4-1 to TRBJ1-1, with 10 bases matching TRBD1. Per the germline V gene, CDR1 is MGHRA and CDR2 is YSYEKL. J gave up 5 bases and V 1 base, and 1 base lay outside the gene matches. There are 14 residues in the CDR3.

V gene TRBV20-1 combines with J gene TRBJ2-1; D gene ambiguous. Trimming took 5 bases from V and 7 from J, leaving 6 bases between them. Germline CDR1 reads DFQATT; CDR2 reads SNEGSKA (reference sequence). The CDR3 sequence is 10 residues long. The CDR3, as DNA: TGCAGTGCTCGACTTAATGAGCAGTTCTTC. Protein product: CSARLNEQFF.

This rearrangement joins TRBV11-3 to TRBJ2-2; D is ambiguous. Per germline, CDR1 SGHNT and CDR2 YENEEA. The length of the CDR3 is 18 residues. V was cut by 4 bases and J by 4 bases, with 22 bases left in between. The CDR3 DNA reads as TGTGCCAGCAGCTATCGGACCTTCGTCCTCCAACCCACCGGGGAGCTGTTTTTT. Protein: CASSYRTFVLQPTGELFF.

This chain links TRBV6-5 with TRBJ1-2; 12 bases fit TRBD1. The ends lost 4 bases at V and 8 bases at J; junction bases unmatched: 5. CDR1 and CDR2 from the germline V gene are MNHEY and SVGAGI. CDR3 length: 14 residues. CDR3: CASSSSGTGGGYTF. CDR3 coding DNA: TGTGCCAGCAGTTCCTCCGGGACAGGGGGCGGCTACACCTTC.

The chain employs TRBV18 and TRBJ1-5, with unresolved D. The CDR3 sequence is 14 residues long. The V gene lost 4 bases and the J gene lost 3 bases, with 10 bases spanning the gap. CDR1 KGHSH and CDR2 LQKENI come from the germline V gene. CDR3 DNA sequence: TGTGCCAGCTCACGGTACAGTTCCAATCAGCCCCAGCATTTT. This encodes CASSRYSSNQPQHF.

The chain links TRBV9 to TRBJ2-7, with a weak D call TRBD1 (5 bases). Germline lookup yields CDR1 SGDLS and CDR2 YYNGEE. This CDR3 is 13 amino acids long. The V and J ends lost 4 bases and 5 bases respectively, with 13 bases between them. The DNA of the CDR3 is TGTGCCAGCAGCCCTCAGGGTACCCACGAGCAGTACTTC. It is translated as CASSPQGTHEQYF.

The rearrangement links TRBV12-3 or TRBV12-4 to TRBJ1-5; D is unresolved. The CDR3 extends over 13 amino acids. The V gene lost 7 bases and the J gene lost 5 bases, with 12 bases spanning the gap. The CDR3 region is CASTDRLDQPQHF. In DNA form, the CDR3 reads TGTGCCAGCACCGATAGATTAGATCAGCCCCAGCATTTT.

The chain recombines TRBV5-1 with TRBJ1-1; D not certain. CDR3 length: 15 residues. V gave up 4 bases and J gave up 2 bases, with 15 bases separating them. CDR1 is SGHRS and CDR2 is YFSETQ in the germline V gene. In DNA form, the CDR3 reads TGCGCCAGCAGCGGTAGTGAGGGTGTAAACACTGAAGCTTTCTTT. Amino acid sequence: CASSGSEGVNTEAFF.

The V and J genes are TRBV4-3 and TRBJ1-5; no clear D. Germline V gene lookup returns CDR1 LGHNA and CDR2 YSLEER. The CDR3 contains 15 residues. V lost 0 bases, J lost 3 bases, and 9 bases lay in between. The CDR3 spells CASSQDWTYNQPQHF. The CDR3 DNA reads as TGCGCCAGCAGCCAAGATTGGACCTACAATCAGCCCCAGCATTTT.